These 25 T cell receptor beta chains share one sample of origin, sequenced in a study of early T cells in non-severe SARS-CoV-2 infection. One entry per CDR3 protein, called by TCRdb with MiXCR from the 5' RACE reads. The table includes about 77,000 distinct CDR3 sequences, roughly 16% detected once. The sequenced sample was whole blood. The receptors were sampled from an adult who was a healthcare worker with PCR-confirmed SARS-CoV-2 infection or an uninfected control (not recorded which).

This clonotype was recorded at least ten times. V usage is TRBV11-2 and J usage is TRBJ2-3; perhaps TRBD2 as D (5 bases). In germline, CDR1 is SGHAT, CDR2 FQNNGV. V was pared by 5 bases and J by 0 bases, with 12 bases between. The CDR3 is made up of 15 amino acids. CDR3: CASSPSLASTDTQYF. CDR3 sequence (DNA): TGTGCCAGCAGCCCCAGTTTAGCGAGCACAGATACGCAGTATTTT.

This clonotype was seen more than once but under ten times. The chain has TRBV6-1 and TRBJ2-1, with D perhaps being TRBD1 or TRBD2 (6 bases each). CDR3 length: 13 amino acids. V dropped 11 bases and J dropped 2 bases, with 13 bases sitting between them. Germline CDR1 MNHNS, CDR2 SASEGT. CDR3 in amino acids: CAAPGAAYNEQFF. For the CDR3, the DNA is TGTGCCGCCCCGGGGGCTGCCTACAATGAGCAGTTCTTC.

The chain has TRBV21-1 and TRBJ2-7; the D segment call TRBD2 is taken from the table without a DNA check. TRBV21-1 is reported as a pseudogene. The CDR3 loop spans 18 amino acids. The CDR3 here is CASSKGPREEGSPYEQYF. The CDR3 DNA is TGTGCCAGCAGCAAAGGCCCGAGAGAGGAGGGCAGCCCCTACGAGCAGTACTTC.

This clonotype was seen a few times. The chain combines TRBV20-1 with TRBJ2-7; 7 bases are a match to TRBD2. The CDR3 is made up of 14 amino acids. The V segment lost 3 bases and the J segment 3 bases; nucleotides outside the gene matches: 8. Germline loops: CDR1 DFQATT, CDR2 SNEGSKA (reference sequence). CDR3 in amino acids: CSASKLAVNYEQYF. Here the CDR3 DNA reads TGCAGTGCTAGCAAGCTAGCGGTTAACTACGAGCAGTACTTC.

The rearrangement uses TRBV7-2 and TRBJ2-3, with 8 bases that match TRBD2. The CDR3 is made up of 16 amino acids. Germline CDR1 and CDR2: SGHTA and FQGNSA. With 3 bases clipped from V and 5 bases from J, the junction kept 10 bases outside the gene matches. CDR3 nucleotides: TGTGCCAGCAGCTTTTGGGCGGGAGGTTCGAAAGATACGCAGTATTTT. As protein: CASSFWAGGSKDTQYF.

The table lists this clonotype with many counts. The chain couples TRBV10-3 to TRBJ2-1; D possibly corresponds to TRBD2 (6 bases). Per the germline V gene, CDR1 is ENHRY and CDR2 is SYGVKD. This CDR3 is 16 amino acids long. V lost 0 bases to trimming and J lost 9 bases, with 18 bases between them. CDR3 protein: CAISESSGAGRGEQFF. For the CDR3, the DNA is TGTGCCATCAGTGAGTCGAGCGGTGCGGGGAGAGGTGAGCAGTTCTTC.

This clonotype was observed a handful of times. CDR3 residues: CSASSLAGLTETQYF. As DNA, the CDR3 is TGCAGTGCTTCCTCTCTAGCGGGTCTGACAGAGACCCAGTACTTC. The chain links TRBV20-1 to TRBJ2-5, with TRBD2 identical over 8 bases. The CDR3 totals 15 residues. The germline CDR1 and CDR2 sequences are DFQATT and SNEGSKA (reference sequence). V gave up 5 bases and J gave up 4 bases; unmatched junction bases: 12.

This clonotype was detected only a few times. V is TRBV2 and J is TRBJ1-4, with D tentatively TRBD1 (5 bases). CDR3 size: 13 residues. V lost 7 bases to trimming and J lost 8 bases, with 14 bases between them. The germline CDR1 and CDR2 sequences are SNHLY and FYNNEI. CDR3 bases: TGTGCCAGCACCACCAGGGAACACGAAAAACTGTTTTTT. This gives the protein CASTTREHEKLFF.

The genes are TRBV28 and TRBJ2-7; weak D call: TRBD1 (8 bases). Germline V gene data show CDR1 as MDHEN and CDR2 as SYDVKM. CDR3 length: 13 amino acids. V dropped 8 bases and J dropped 5 bases, with 16 bases sitting between them. In nucleotides, the CDR3 is TGTGCCAGCCTCAGACAGGGGAGGGACGAGCAGTACTTC. Residues: CASLRQGRDEQYF.

J is TRBJ1-3 and V is TRBV28, with D possibly being TRBD1 (5 bases). Between the trimmed V and J ends, which lost 5 bases and 5 bases, there was a span of 16 bases. The CDR3 is made up of 15 amino acids. Germline V lookup: CDR1 MDHEN, CDR2 SYDVKM. This chain's CDR3 is CASSVPEAGRNTIYF. The CDR3 DNA sequence: TGTGCCAGCAGTGTACCCGAAGCAGGGCGAAACACCATATATTTT.

The chain employs TRBV7-2 and TRBJ2-3; the D gene is possibly TRBD1 (5 bases). CDR1 SGHTA and CDR2 FQGNSA come from the germline V gene. This CDR3 comprises 14 residues. The V and J ends lost 2 bases and 5 bases respectively, with 11 bases between them. CDR3 sequence (DNA): TGTGCCAGCAGCTTACAGGGCATGGGAGATACGCAGTATTTT. Its translation: CASSLQGMGDTQYF.

This clonotype was picked up a small number of times. This chain uses TRBV11-2 with TRBJ1-4, with 9 bases identical to TRBD1. The CDR3 loop spans 16 amino acids. J was trimmed by 9 bases and V by 3 bases; bases with no gene match: 11. Germline-derived CDR1 and CDR2 are SGHAT and FQNNGV. CDR3 sequence reads: CASSFRGTGMGKKLFF. CDR3 DNA sequence: TGTGCCAGCAGCTTTCGAGGGACAGGGATGGGTAAAAAACTGTTTTTT.

The gene calls are TRBV5-1 and TRBJ1-1; D ambiguous. The germline gives CDR1 SGHRS, CDR2 YFSETQ. Trimming removed 1 base from V and 1 base from J, with 5 bases in between. This CDR3 has 13 amino acids. CDR3 in DNA: TGCGCCAGCAGCTTGCTGGGGAACACTGAAGCTTTCTTT. Amino acids: CASSLLGNTEAFF.

This chain joins TRBV6-6 and TRBJ2-7, with D perhaps TRBD1 (6 bases). The V and J ends lost 0 bases and 6 bases respectively, with 9 bases between them. Per the germline V gene, CDR1 is MNHNY and CDR2 is SVGAGI (reference sequence). The CDR3 runs to 13 residues. CDR3 in amino acids: CASSYSGGSEQYF. In DNA, the CDR3 is TGTGCCAGCAGTTACTCAGGGGGAAGCGAGCAGTACTTC.

This chain uses TRBV5-1 with TRBJ2-2; 7 bases match TRBD1. This CDR3 spans 16 amino acids. J was trimmed by 1 base and V by 2 bases; bases with no gene match: 5. Germline loops: CDR1 SGHRS, CDR2 YFSETQ. CDR3 residues: CASSFWDRQNTGELFF. The DNA for the CDR3 is TGCGCCAGCAGCTTCTGGGACAGACAGAACACCGGGGAGCTGTTTTTT.

The J gene is TRBJ2-4, the V gene TRBV6-2 or TRBV6-3; D uncertain. The germline V and J ends were trimmed by 5 bases and 0 bases, with 8 bases remaining between them. The CDR3 contains 14 residues. Germline CDR1 and CDR2: MNHEY and SVGEGT. The CDR3 spells CASSQNGAKNIQYF. As DNA, the CDR3 is TGTGCCAGCAGTCAAAACGGAGCCAAAAACATTCAGTACTTC.

The J gene is TRBJ1-2, the V gene TRBV29-1; D is unclear. Germline loops: CDR1 SQVTM, CDR2 ANQGSEA. Trimming shortened V by 5 bases and J by 4 bases, and 5 bases separated the two germline ends. The CDR3 is 10 residues long. The CDR3 region is CSVIGYGYTF. The CDR3 coding sequence is TGCAGCGTTATAGGCTATGGCTACACCTTC.

This clonotype was seen a handful of times. Here the CDR3 DNA reads TGTGCCAGCAGTTTATCGTCCGGGCGGGAGGCCTCACCCCTCCACTTT. Amino acid sequence: CASSLSSGREASPLHF. The V gene is TRBV27, the J gene TRBJ1-6; no reliable D call. The CDR3 sequence is 16 residues long. CDR1 and CDR2 (germline): MNHEY, SMNVEV (reference sequence). V was cut by 0 bases and J by 10 bases, with 16 bases left in between.

Only a few counts were recorded for this clonotype. The V gene is TRBV11-3, the J gene TRBJ2-1, with a tentative D call TRBD1 (6 bases). The CDR3 has 15 amino acids. Germline V CDR1 and CDR2: SGHNT, YENEEA. V gave up 0 bases and J gave up 4 bases, with 10 bases separating them. CDR3: CASSLDLGGYNEQFF. CDR3 DNA: TGTGCCAGCAGCTTAGATTTAGGGGGTTACAATGAGCAGTTCTTC.

The J gene is TRBJ2-3, the V gene TRBV6-5, with unresolved D. The CDR3 sequence is 15 residues long. V gave up 4 bases and J gave up 2 bases, with 13 bases separating them. Germline assignment: CDR1 MNHEY and CDR2 SVGAGI. The CDR3 here is CASSSTMINTDTQYF. DNA for the CDR3: TGTGCCAGCAGTTCAACGATGATAAACACAGATACGCAGTATTTT.

The J gene is TRBJ2-1, the V gene TRBV29-1, with D perhaps TRBD2 (5 bases). CDR1 is SQVTM and CDR2 is ANQGSEA in the germline V gene. The CDR3 spans 10 residues. V was clipped by 7 bases and J by 9 bases, with 10 bases between them. The CDR3 DNA is TGCAGCGCCGGGGAAGGTGAGCAGTTCTTC. Translation: CSAGEGEQFF.

J is TRBJ1-5 and V is TRBV7-9; D not certain. V was trimmed by 2 bases and J by 1 base, leaving 6 bases between them. The germline V gene encodes CDR1 SEHNR and CDR2 FQNEAQ (reference sequence). The length of the CDR3 is 14 residues. Written as DNA, the CDR3 is TGTGCCAGCAGCTTAACGGAGAGCAATCAGCCCCAGCATTTT. Protein product: CASSLTESNQPQHF.

The chain joins TRBV5-1 to TRBJ1-1; perhaps TRBD1 as D (6 bases). The CDR3 is made up of 18 amino acids. Between the trimmed V and J ends, which lost 5 bases and 0 bases, there was a span of 23 bases. Looked up from germline, CDR1 is SGHRS and CDR2 is YFSETQ. The CDR3 loop is CASSVGLARGLLNTEAFF. CDR3 sequence (DNA): TGCGCCAGCAGTGTGGGGTTAGCCAGGGGCCTCTTGAACACTGAAGCTTTCTTT.

The gene calls are TRBV10-3 and TRBJ2-5; the D gene is possibly TRBD2 (5 bases). From germline, CDR1 is ENHRY and CDR2 SYGVKD. The CDR3 has 14 residues. Trimming stripped 8 bases from V and 7 bases from J, with 20 bases between. The CDR3 nucleotides are TGTGCCATCTCCAGCGGCACCGAAGTGGGGACCCAGTACTTC. This gives the protein CAISSGTEVGTQYF.

Worth noting for this clonotype: Germline and junction disagree at one end, which may indicate a read error. This rearrangement joins TRBV10-2 to TRBJ1-2, with D unresolved. The CDR3 spans 13 residues. The germline gives CDR1 WSHSY, CDR2 SAAADI. As DNA, the CDR3 is TGCGCCAGCAGTGGGGCGGGGATCTATCGCTACACCTTC. Translated: CASSGAGIYRYTF.